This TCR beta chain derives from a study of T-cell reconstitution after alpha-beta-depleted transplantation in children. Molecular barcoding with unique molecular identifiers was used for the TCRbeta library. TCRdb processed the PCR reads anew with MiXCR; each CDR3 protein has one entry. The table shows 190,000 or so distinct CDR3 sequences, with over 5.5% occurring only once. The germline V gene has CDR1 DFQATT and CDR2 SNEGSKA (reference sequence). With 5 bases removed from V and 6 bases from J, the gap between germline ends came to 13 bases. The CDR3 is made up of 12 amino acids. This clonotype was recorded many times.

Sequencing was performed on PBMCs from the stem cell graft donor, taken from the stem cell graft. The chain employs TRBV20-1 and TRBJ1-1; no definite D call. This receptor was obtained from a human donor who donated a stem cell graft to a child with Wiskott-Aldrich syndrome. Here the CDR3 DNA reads TGCAGTGCTCGACTGATAAGTCCTGAAGCTTTCTTT. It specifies CSARLISPEAFF.